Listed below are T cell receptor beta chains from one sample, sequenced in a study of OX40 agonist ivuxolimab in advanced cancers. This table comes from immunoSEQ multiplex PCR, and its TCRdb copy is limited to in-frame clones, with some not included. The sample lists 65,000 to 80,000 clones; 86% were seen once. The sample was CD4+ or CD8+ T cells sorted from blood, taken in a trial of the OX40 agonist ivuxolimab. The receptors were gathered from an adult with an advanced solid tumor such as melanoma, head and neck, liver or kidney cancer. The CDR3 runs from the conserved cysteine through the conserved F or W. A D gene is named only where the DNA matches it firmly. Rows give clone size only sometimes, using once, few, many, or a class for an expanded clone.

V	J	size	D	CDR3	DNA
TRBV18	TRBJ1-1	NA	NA	CASSPQGGMNTEAFF	TGTGCCAGCTCACCGCAGGGTGGGATGAACACTGAAGCTTTCTTT
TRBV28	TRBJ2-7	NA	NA	CASSLRGTSFPYEQYF	TGTGCCAGCAGTCTTCGCGGGACATCCTTTCCCTACGAGCAGTACTTC
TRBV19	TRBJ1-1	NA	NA	CASSIRGTEAFF	TGTGCCAGTAGTATCCGGGGTACTGAAGCTTTCTTT
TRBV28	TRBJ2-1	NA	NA	CASRRAGSYNEQFF	TGTGCCAGCCGCAGGGCAGGGTCCTACAATGAGCAGTTCTTC
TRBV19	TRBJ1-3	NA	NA	CASRITDGRVPSGNTIYF	TGTGCCAGTAGGATAACGGACGGACGGGTACCCTCTGGAAACACCATATATTTT
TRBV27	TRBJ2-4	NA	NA	CASSFDSLRNIQYF	TGTGCCAGCAGTTTTGACAGCCTTAGAAACATTCAGTACTTC
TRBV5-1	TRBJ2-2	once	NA	CASRSITGSDGELFF	TGCGCCAGCAGATCCATTACAGGGTCGGACGGGGAGCTGTTTTTT
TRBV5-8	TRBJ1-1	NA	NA	CASSLTRSTEAFF	TGTGCCAGCAGCTTAACCCGGAGCACTGAAGCTTTCTTT
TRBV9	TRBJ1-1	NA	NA	CASSVGVTSGTEAFF	TGTGCCAGCAGCGTAGGGGTTACGAGCGGCACTGAAGCTTTCTTT
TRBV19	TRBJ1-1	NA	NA	CASSLSVNTEAFF	TGTGCCAGTAGTTTGTCGGTGAACACTGAAGCTTTCTTT
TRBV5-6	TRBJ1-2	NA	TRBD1	CASSQLGTVNYGYTF	TGTGCCAGCAGCCAACTCGGGACAGTTAACTATGGCTACACCTTC
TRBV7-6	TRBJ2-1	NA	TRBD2	CASSTRTSGAPNYNEQFF	TGTGCCAGCAGCACACGGACTAGCGGAGCTCCGAACTACAATGAGCAGTTCTTC
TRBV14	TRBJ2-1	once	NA	CASSQKSLLFF	TGTGCCAGCAGCCAAAAGTCCCTATTGTTCTTC
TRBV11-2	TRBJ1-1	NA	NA	CASSSGRAEAFF	TGTGCCAGCAGCTCCGGGAGGGCTGAAGCTTTCTTT
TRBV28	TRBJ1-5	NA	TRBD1	CASRLPGGDQPQHF	TGTGCCAGCAGACTACCAGGGGGCGATCAGCCCCAGCATTTT
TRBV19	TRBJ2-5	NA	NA	CASSSSRGETQYF	TGTGCCAGTAGTAGTTCTAGGGGAGAGACCCAGTACTTC
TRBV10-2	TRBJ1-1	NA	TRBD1	CASSVQGASEAFF	TGCGCCAGCAGTGTACAGGGGGCGAGTGAAGCTTTCTTT
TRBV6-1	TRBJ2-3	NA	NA	CASSEGGYTDTQYF	TGTGCCAGCAGTGAAGGCGGATACACAGATACGCAGTATTTT
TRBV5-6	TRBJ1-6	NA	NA	CASSLDLISPLHF	TGTGCCAGCAGCTTGGACCTTATTTCACCCCTCCACTTT
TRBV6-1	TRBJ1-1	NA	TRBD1	CASSAATGFEAFF	TGTGCCAGCAGTGCTGCGACAGGGTTCGAAGCTTTCTTT
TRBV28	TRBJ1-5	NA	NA	CAGSFRGQGSNQPQHF	TGTGCCGGCAGTTTTCGGGGACAAGGAAGTAATCAGCCCCAGCATTTT
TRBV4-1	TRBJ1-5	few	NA	CASSQDRYQPQHF	TGCGCCAGCAGCCAAGATAGGTATCAGCCCCAGCATTTT
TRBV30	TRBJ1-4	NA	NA	CAWSSLGEKLFF	TGTGCCTGGAGTTCCCTAGGTGAAAAACTGTTTTTT
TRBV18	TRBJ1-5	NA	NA	CASSPSTGNQPQHF	TGTGCCAGCTCACCATCCACTGGCAATCAGCCCCAGCATTTT
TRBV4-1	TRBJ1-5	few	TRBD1	CASSLRDRSNQPQHF	TGTGCCAGCAGCCTCCGGGACAGGTCCAATCAGCCCCAGCATTTT
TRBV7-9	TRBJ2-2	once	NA	CASSIANSNTGELFF	TGTGCCAGCAGCATAGCGAACAGTAACACCGGGGAGCTGTTTTTT
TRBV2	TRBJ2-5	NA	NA	CASRDPAREETQYF	TGTGCCAGCAGGGACCCGGCCAGGGAAGAGACCCAGTACTTC
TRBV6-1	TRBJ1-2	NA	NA	CASRAGVDYGYTF	TGTGCCAGCAGGGCAGGGGTGGACTATGGCTACACCTTC
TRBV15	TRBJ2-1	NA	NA	CATESYNEQFF	TGTGCCACCGAATCCTACAATGAGCAGTTCTTC
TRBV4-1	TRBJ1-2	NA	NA	CASSQTPLGGPYTF	TGCGCCAGCAGCCAAACCCCTCTTGGCGGACCCTACACCTTC
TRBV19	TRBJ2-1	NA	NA	CASSMGPYNEQFF	TGTGCCAGTAGTATGGGACCGTACAATGAGCAGTTCTTC
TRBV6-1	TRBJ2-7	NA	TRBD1	CASRTGPEQYF	TGTGCCAGCCGGACAGGGCCCGAGCAGTACTTC
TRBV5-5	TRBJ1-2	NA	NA	CASSLGPLETGYGYTF	TGTGCCAGCAGCCTGGGACCCCTAGAGACGGGTTATGGCTACACCTTC
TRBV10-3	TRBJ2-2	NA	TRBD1	CAITGQGIGELFF	TGTGCCATCACAGGACAGGGGATCGGGGAGCTGTTTTTT
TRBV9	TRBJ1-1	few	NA	CASSPAGTSTEAFF	TGTGCCAGCAGCCCAGCCGGGACGAGTACTGAAGCTTTCTTT
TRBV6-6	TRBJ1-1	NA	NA	CATRLENTEAFF	TGTGCTACCCGGTTGGAGAACACTGAAGCTTTCTTT
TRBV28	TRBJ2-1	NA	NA	CASSLAGQRGYNEQFF	TGTGCCAGCAGTTTAGCGGGACAGCGGGGTTACAATGAGCAGTTCTTC
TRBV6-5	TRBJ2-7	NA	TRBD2	CASRPPSGGNYEQYF	TGTGCCAGCAGGCCTCCTAGCGGGGGAAACTACGAGCAGTACTTC
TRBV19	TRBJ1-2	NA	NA	CASIASGTTMDDYTF	TGTGCCAGTATTGCTTCGGGGACAACTATGGATGACTACACCTTC
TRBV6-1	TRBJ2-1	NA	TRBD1	CASSDPGQGPYNEQFF	TGTGCCAGCAGTGATCCGGGACAGGGGCCCTACAATGAGCAGTTCTTC